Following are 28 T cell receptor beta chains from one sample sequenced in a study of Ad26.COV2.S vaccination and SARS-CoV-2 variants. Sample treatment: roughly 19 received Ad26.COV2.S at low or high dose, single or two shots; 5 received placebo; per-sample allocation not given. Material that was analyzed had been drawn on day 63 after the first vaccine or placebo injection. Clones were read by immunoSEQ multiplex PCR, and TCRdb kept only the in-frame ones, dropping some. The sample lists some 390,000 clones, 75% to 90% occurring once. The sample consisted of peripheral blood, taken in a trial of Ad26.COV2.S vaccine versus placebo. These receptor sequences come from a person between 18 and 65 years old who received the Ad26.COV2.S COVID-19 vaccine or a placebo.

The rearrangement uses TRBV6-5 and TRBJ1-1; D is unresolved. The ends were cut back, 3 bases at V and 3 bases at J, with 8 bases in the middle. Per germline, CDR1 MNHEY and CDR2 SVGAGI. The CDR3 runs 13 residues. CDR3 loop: CASSYSEDTEAFF. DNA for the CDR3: TGTGCCAGCAGTTATAGTGAGGACACTGAAGCTTTCTTT.

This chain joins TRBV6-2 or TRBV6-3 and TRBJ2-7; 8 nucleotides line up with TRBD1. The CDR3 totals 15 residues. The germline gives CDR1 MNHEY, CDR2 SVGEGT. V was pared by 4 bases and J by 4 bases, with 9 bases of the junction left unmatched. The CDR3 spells CASSFPGQGNYEQYF. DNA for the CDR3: TGTGCCAGCAGTTTTCCCGGACAGGGTAATTACGAGCAGTACTTC.

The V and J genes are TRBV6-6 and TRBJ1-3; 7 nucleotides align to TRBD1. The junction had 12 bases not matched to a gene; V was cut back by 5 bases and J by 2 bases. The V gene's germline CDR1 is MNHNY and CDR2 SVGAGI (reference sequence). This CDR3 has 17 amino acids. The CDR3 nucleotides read TGTGCCAGCAGTCCCTGGGACAGATTTGAAACTGGAAACACCATATATTTT. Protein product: CASSPWDRFETGNTIYF.

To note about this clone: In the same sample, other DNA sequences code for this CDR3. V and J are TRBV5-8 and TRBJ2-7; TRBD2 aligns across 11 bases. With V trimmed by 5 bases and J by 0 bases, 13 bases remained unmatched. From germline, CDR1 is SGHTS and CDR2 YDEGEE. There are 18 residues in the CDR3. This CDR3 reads CASRDIGRLAGSSYEQYF. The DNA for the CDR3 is TGTGCCAGCAGAGATATAGGTCGACTAGCGGGGAGCTCCTACGAGCAGTACTTC.

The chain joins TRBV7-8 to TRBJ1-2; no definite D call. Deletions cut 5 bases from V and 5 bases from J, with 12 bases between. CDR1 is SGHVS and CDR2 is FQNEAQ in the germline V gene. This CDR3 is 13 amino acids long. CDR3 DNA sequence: TGTGCCAGCAGCCCAGACGTTGGGTATGGCTACACCTTC. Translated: CASSPDVGYGYTF.

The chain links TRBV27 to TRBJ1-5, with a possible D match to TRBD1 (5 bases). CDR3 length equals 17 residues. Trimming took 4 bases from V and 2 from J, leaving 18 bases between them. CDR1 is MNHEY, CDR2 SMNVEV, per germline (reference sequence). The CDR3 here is CASSSSSGVEGNQPQHF. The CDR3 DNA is TGTGCCAGCAGTTCCTCCTCGGGGGTCGAGGGCAATCAGCCCCAGCATTTT.

CDR3 sequence: CASSSRRTVQETQYF. In DNA form, the CDR3 reads TGTGCCAGCAGCTCCCGGAGGACAGTCCAAGAGACCCAGTACTTC. The gene calls are TRBV3-1 (or the pseudogene TRBV3-2) and TRBJ2-5; perhaps TRBD1 as D (6 bases). Germline CDR1 is LGHDT and CDR2 is YNNKEL (reference sequence). There are 15 residues in the CDR3. The V end lost 5 bases, the J end lost 1 base, and 14 bases lay between the germline ends.

CDR3 region: CASSSPGFYNEQFF. CDR3 DNA: TGCGCCAGCAGCTCCCCCGGGTTCTACAATGAGCAGTTCTTC. This rearrangement joins TRBV5-1 to TRBJ2-1; no reliable D call. Germline V lookup: CDR1 SGHRS, CDR2 YFSETQ. Between the trimmed V and J ends, which lost 3 bases and 3 bases, there was a span of 10 bases. This CDR3 has 14 residues. The variable domain in full, completed from reference TRBV5-1 and TRBJ2-1, reads KAGVTQTPRYLIKTRGQQVTLSCSPISGHRSVSWYQQTPGQGLQFLFEYFSETQRNKGNFPGRFSGRQFSNSRSEMNVSTLELGDSALYLCASSSPGFYNEQFFGPGTRLTVL.

The CDR3 here is CASSQAAHNEQFF. As DNA, the CDR3 is TGTGCCAGCAGCCAAGCAGCGCACAATGAGCAGTTCTTC. The chain couples TRBV4-2 to TRBJ2-1, with D unclear. Germline V gives CDR1 LGHNA, CDR2 YNFKEQ. V shed 1 base and J shed 5 bases, with 6 bases lying between them. The CDR3 is 13 amino acids.

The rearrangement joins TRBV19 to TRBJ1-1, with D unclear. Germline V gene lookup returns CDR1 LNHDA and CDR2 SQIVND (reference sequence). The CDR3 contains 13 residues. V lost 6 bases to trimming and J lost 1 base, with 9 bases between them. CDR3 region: CASRGRENTEAFF. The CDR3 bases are TGTGCCAGTAGAGGACGGGAGAACACTGAAGCTTTCTTT.

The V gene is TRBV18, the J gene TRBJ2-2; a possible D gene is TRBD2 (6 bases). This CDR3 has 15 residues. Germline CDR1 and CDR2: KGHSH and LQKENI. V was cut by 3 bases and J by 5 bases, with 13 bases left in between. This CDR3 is CASSPRDLPTGELFF. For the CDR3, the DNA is TGTGCCAGCTCACCCCGGGACTTACCGACCGGGGAGCTGTTTTTT.

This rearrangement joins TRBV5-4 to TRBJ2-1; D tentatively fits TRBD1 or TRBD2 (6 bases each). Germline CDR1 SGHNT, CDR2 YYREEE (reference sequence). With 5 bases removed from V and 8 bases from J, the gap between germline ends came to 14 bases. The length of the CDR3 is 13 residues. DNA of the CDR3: TGTGCCAGCAGGCTGGGGGGCCGGGATGAGCAGTTCTTC. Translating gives CASRLGGRDEQFF. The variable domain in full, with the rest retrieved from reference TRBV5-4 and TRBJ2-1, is ETGVTQSPTHLIKTRGQQVTLRCSSQSGHNTVSWYQQALGQGPQFIFQYYREEENGRGNFPPRFSGLQFPNYSSELNVNALELDDSALYLCASRLGGRDEQFFGPGTRLTVL.

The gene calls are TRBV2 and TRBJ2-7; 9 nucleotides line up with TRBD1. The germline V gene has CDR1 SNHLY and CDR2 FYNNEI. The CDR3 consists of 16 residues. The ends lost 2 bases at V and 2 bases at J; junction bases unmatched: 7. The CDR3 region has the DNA TGTGCCAGCAGTGAATGGCGGGACAGGGTTACCTACGAGCAGTACTTC. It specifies CASSEWRDRVTYEQYF.

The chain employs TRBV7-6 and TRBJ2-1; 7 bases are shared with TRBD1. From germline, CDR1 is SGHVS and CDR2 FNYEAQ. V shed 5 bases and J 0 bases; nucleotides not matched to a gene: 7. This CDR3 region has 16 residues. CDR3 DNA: TGTGCCAGCAGCGAGGGACAGTTGGACTCCTACAATGAGCAGTTCTTC. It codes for CASSEGQLDSYNEQFF.

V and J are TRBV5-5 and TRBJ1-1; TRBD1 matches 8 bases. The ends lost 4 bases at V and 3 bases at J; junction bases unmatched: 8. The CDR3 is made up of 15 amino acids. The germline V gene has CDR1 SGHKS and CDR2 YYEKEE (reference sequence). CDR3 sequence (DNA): TGTGCCAGCAGCCCAGGGGTGGACAGGGACACTGAAGCTTTCTTT. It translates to CASSPGVDRDTEAFF.

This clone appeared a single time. The CDR3 DNA follows: TGTGCCAGCAGCTTGGCCGATCGGACAGGGTCGTACAATGAGCAGTTCTTC. Amino acids: CASSLADRTGSYNEQFF. The gene calls are TRBV5-5 and TRBJ2-1, with TRBD1 matching 8 bases. The V segment lost 0 bases and the J segment 4 bases; nucleotides outside the gene matches: 9. CDR3 length: 17 residues. Germline CDR1 SGHKS, CDR2 YYEKEE (reference sequence).

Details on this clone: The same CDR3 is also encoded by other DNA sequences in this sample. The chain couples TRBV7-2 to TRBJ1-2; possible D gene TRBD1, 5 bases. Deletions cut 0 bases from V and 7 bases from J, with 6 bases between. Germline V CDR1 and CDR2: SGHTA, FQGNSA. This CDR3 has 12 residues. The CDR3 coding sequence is TGTGCCAGCAGCTTAGCCCAGGGTGGCTACACCTTC. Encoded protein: CASSLAQGGYTF. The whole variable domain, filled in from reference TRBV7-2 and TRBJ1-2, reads GAGVSQSPSNKVTEKGKDVELRCDPISGHTALYWYRQSLGQGLEFLIYFQGNSAPDKSGLPSDRFSAERTGGSVSTLTIQRTQQEDSAVYLCASSLAQGGYTFGSGTRLTVV.

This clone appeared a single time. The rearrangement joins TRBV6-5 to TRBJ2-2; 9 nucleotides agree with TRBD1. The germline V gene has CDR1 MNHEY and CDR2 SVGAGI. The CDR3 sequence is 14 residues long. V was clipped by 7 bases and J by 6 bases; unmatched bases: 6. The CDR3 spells CASKRDRAAGELFF. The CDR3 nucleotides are TGTGCCAGCAAGAGGGACAGGGCTGCCGGGGAGCTGTTTTTT.

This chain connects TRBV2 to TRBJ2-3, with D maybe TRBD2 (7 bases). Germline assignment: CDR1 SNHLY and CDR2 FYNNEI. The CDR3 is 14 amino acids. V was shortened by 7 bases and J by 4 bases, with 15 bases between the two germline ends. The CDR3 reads CASKGGASPDTQYF. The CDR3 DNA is TGTGCCAGCAAGGGGGGGGCCTCCCCAGATACGCAGTATTTT. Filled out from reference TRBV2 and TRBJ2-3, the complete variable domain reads EPEVTQTPSHQVTQMGQEVILRCVPISNHLYFYWYRQILGQKVEFLVSFYNNEISEKSEIFDDQFSVERPDGSNFTLKIRSTKLEDSAMYFCASKGGASPDTQYFGPGTRLTVL.

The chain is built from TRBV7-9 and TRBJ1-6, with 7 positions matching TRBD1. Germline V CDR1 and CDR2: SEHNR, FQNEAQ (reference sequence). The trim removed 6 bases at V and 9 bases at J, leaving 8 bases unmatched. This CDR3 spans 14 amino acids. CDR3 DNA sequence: TGTGCCAGCAGAACGACAGGGTTGGCTTCACCCCTCCACTTT. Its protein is CASRTTGLASPLHF.

CDR3 sequence (DNA): TGTGCCAGCCGGGGACACCTTAACTATGGCTACACCTTC. Protein sequence: CASRGHLNYGYTF. The chain couples TRBV6-5 to TRBJ1-2; weak D call: TRBD1 (6 bases). Deletions cut 8 bases from V and 1 base from J, with 11 bases between. The CDR3 spans 13 residues. Germline loops: CDR1 MNHEY, CDR2 SVGAGI.

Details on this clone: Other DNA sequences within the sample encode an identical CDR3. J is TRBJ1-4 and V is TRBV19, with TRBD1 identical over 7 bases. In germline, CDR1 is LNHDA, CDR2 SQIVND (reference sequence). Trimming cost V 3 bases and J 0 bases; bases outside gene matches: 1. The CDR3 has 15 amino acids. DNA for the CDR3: TGTGCCAGTAGTATCGGACAGGCAACTAATGAAAAACTGTTTTTT. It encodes CASSIGQATNEKLFF.

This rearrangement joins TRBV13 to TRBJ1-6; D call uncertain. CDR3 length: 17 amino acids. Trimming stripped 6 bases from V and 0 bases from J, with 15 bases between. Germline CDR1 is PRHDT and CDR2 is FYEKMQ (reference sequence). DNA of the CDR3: TGTGCCAGCAGGGACCACACATACCGCTCCTATAATTCACCCCTCCACTTT. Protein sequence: CASRDHTYRSYNSPLHF.

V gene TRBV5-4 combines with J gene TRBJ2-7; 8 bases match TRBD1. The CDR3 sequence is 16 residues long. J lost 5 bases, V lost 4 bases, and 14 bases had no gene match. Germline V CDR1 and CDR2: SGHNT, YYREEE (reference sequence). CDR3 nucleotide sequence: TGTGCCAGCAGCCCTACTACCGGGACAGGTCCCCACGAGCAGTACTTC. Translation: CASSPTTGTGPHEQYF.

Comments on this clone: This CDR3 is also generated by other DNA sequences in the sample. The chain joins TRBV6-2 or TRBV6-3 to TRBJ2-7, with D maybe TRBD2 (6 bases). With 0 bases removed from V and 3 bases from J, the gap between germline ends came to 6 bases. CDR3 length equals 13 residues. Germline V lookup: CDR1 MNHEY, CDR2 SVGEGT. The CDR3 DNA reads TGTGCCAGCAGTTACTCGCGGGGCTACGAGCAGTACTTC. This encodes CASSYSRGYEQYF.

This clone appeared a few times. CDR3 protein: CASSRPGGDIYGYTF. DNA for the CDR3: TGTGCCAGCAGCCGCCCAGGGGGCGACATCTATGGCTACACCTTC. The chain joins TRBV5-8 to TRBJ1-2; 8 bases align to TRBD1. The V gene end was trimmed by 4 bases and the J gene end by 4 bases; junction bases not matched to a gene: 9. The CDR3 totals 15 residues. Per the germline V gene, CDR1 is SGHTS and CDR2 is YDEGEE.

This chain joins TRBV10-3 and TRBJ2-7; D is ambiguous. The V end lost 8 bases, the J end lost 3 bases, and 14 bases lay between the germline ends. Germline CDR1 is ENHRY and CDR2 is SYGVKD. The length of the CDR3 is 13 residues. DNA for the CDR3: TGTGCCATCGGAGAACAGCTGGGCTACGAGCAGTACTTC. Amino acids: CAIGEQLGYEQYF.

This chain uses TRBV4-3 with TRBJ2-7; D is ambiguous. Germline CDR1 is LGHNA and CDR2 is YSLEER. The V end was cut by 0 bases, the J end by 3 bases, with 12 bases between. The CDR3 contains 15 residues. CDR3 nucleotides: TGCGCCAGCAGCCAAGAAATGTCCGGGTTCTACGAGCAGTACTTC. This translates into CASSQEMSGFYEQYF.